This TCR beta chain derives from a study of blood T cell dynamics during melanoma immunotherapy. A fixed DNA input of 350 ng was used per bulk PBMC sample. The repertoire was sequenced with immunoSEQ multiplex PCR; TCRdb's copy has only in-frame clones and lacks some. The repertoire includes 10,000 to 12,000 clones, roughly 80% of them detected once, and roughly 15% sits in the top ten. Time point here: week 3, after first cycle of checkpoint inhibitor. One draw preceded checkpoint blockade; another followed its first cycle at week 3. The CDR3 has 16 amino acids. Deletions cut 1 base from V and 2 bases from J, with 13 bases between. Germline V gene lookup returns CDR1 LNHDA and CDR2 SQIVND (reference sequence).

Specimen: blood, collected from a patient treated with checkpoint blockade. The clonotype comes from a human donor with melanoma. The chain carries TRBV19 and TRBJ2-3; D perhaps matches TRBD2 (6 bases). CDR3 residues: CASSIVGGGATDTQYF. Here the CDR3 DNA reads TGTGCCAGTAGTATAGTGGGGGGTGGGGCCACAGATACGCAGTATTTT.